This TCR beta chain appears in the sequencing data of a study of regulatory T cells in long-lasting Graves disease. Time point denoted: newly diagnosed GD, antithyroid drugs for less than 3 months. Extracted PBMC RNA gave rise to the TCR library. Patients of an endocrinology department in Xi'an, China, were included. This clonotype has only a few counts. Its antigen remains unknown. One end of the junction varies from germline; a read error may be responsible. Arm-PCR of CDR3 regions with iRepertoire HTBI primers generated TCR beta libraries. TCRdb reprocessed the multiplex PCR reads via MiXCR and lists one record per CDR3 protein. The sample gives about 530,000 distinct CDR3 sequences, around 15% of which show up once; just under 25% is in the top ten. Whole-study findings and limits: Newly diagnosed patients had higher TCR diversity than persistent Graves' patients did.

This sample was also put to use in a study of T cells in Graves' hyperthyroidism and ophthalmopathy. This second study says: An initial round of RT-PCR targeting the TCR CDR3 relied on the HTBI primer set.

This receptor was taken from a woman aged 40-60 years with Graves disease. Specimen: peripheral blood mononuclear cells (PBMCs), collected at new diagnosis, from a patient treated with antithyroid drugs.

CDR3 DNA sequence: TGTGCCAGCAAAGCTGGTCTGTTCCGCGGCGTCTTC. The encoded protein is CASKAGLFRGVF. The chain links TRBV2 to TRBJ2-1; the D is unclear. The CDR3 consists of 12 residues. Germline assignment: CDR1 SNHLY and CDR2 FYNNEI. Drawing the rest from reference TRBV2 and TRBJ2-1, the complete variable domain is EPEVTQTPSHQVTQMGQEVILRCVPISNHLYFYWYRQILGQKVEFLVSFYNNEISEKSEIFDDQFSVERPDGSNFTLKIRSTKLEDSAMYFCASKAGLFRGVFGPGTRLTVL.